These 25 T cell receptor beta chains were all obtained from the same sample, sequenced in a study of blood T cells in healthy people across ages (dated by TCRdb to about 2015). The library was produced with 5' RACE. The sequencer was an Illumina HiSeq 2500. A second about 7 to 12 cycle PCR used a sample-barcoded 5' primer and a J-beta primer mix. TCRdb reanalyzed the raw reads on its own, using fastp at Q25 for trimming and MiXCR for clone calling, and kept in-frame beta chains. Identical CDR3 protein sequences are pooled into one entry, listed with their most common genes and DNA. For this sample the table gives around 940,000 distinct CDR3 sequences, of which just over 50% were detected only once. The ten largest clones represent roughly a fifth of the sample. The material sequenced was blood. The receptors here all came from a woman in her fifties or sixties in good health.

This clonotype is a singleton in its sample. The genes are TRBV28 and TRBJ2-3, with a weak D call TRBD1 (5 bases). Germline V lookup: CDR1 MDHEN, CDR2 SYDVKM. The CDR3 has 15 amino acids. V gave up 3 bases and J gave up 4 bases, with 14 bases separating them. The CDR3 bases are TGTGCCAGCAGTTTTGGGTGGCAGGGTTCAGATACGCAGTATTTT. This encodes CASSFGWQGSDTQYF.

The J gene is TRBJ2-3, the V gene TRBV20-1, with D hard to call. The CDR3 extends over 15 amino acids. The V gene lost 0 bases and the J gene lost 4 bases, with 14 bases spanning the gap. Germline CDR1 is DFQATT and CDR2 is SNEGSKA (reference sequence). CDR3 in DNA: TGCAGTGCTAGAGAGATCGCTAGTAACTCAGATACGCAGTATTTT. Translation gives CSAREIASNSDTQYF.

In this sample, this clonotype turned up a few times. This CDR3 reads CASSRRTGIEQYF. The CDR3 coding sequence is TGTGCCAGCAGCCGTCGGACAGGGATCGAGCAGTACTTC. The chain has TRBV21-1 and TRBJ2-7; TRBD1 was called by the table and not checked on the DNA. TRBV21-1 is annotated as a pseudogene. The CDR3 is 13 amino acids.

The chain employs TRBV30 and TRBJ2-7; weak D call: TRBD2 (5 bases). This CDR3 region has 12 residues. Germline V gene lookup returns CDR1 GTSNPN and CDR2 SVGIG (reference sequence). V lost 4 bases and J lost 7, with 14 bases in between. In nucleotides, the CDR3 is TGTGCCTGGACCAACGGGGTCCTTGAGCAGTACTTC. This gives the protein CAWTNGVLEQYF.

The count of this clonotype is one. The rearrangement uses TRBV15 and TRBJ2-5; D uncertain. In germline, CDR1 is LNHNV, CDR2 YYDKDF (reference sequence). The CDR3 is 18 residues long. The germline V and J ends were trimmed by 0 bases and 2 bases, with 19 bases remaining between them. DNA of the CDR3: TGTGCCACCAGCAGAGATGATGAGCGTATGGGTGGGCAAGAGACCCAGTACTTC. This gives the protein CATSRDDERMGGQETQYF.

The CDR3 DNA follows: TGTGCCAGCCCGGGGACAGGGGAACGAAGTGGCTACACCTTC. Protein product: CASPGTGERSGYTF. This chain links TRBV12-3 or TRBV12-4 with TRBJ1-2; 10 nucleotides match TRBD1. V shed 8 bases and J 7 bases; nucleotides not matched to a gene: 10. The CDR3 extends over 14 amino acids.

This clonotype was detected ten times or more. This chain links TRBV7-2 with TRBJ2-7, with a possible D match to TRBD2 (5 bases). This CDR3 is built from 13 residues. The ends were cut back, 5 bases at V and 0 bases at J, with 8 bases in the middle. Germline CDR1 is SGHTA and CDR2 is FQGNSA. The CDR3 loop is CASSIGVSYEQYF. CDR3 DNA sequence: TGTGCCAGCAGCATCGGGGTCTCCTACGAGCAGTACTTC.

This chain links TRBV28 with TRBJ1-2, with 9 bases fitting TRBD1. This CDR3 comprises 15 residues. Germline V gene sequence: CDR1 MDHEN, CDR2 SYDVKM. Trimming cost V 3 bases and J 3 bases; bases outside gene matches: 5. The CDR3 is CASSFPRTGDYGYTF. The CDR3 DNA reads TGTGCCAGCAGTTTCCCGAGGACAGGGGACTATGGCTACACCTTC.

This clonotype was detected only a few times. V usage is TRBV11-2 and J usage is TRBJ2-1, with 7 bases fitting TRBD2. Germline V gives CDR1 SGHAT, CDR2 FQNNGV. The CDR3 loop spans 15 amino acids. Trimming took 6 bases from V and 5 from J; bases not matched to a gene: 10. CDR3 in DNA: TGTGCCAGCAGTTTTTCGCTAGCGGAGGACAATGAGCAGTTCTTC. It encodes CASSFSLAEDNEQFF.

The rearrangement links TRBV5-6 to TRBJ2-4; tentatively, D is TRBD2 (5 bases). CDR3 length equals 15 residues. Per the germline V gene, CDR1 is SGHDT and CDR2 is YYEEEE. Trimming stripped 4 bases from V and 0 bases from J, with 11 bases between. The CDR3 nucleotides are TGTGCCAGCAGCATGGGAGTCGGAGCCAAAAACATTCAGTACTTC. As protein: CASSMGVGAKNIQYF.

The CDR3 bases are TGTGCCAGCAGAGACAGGGGGAAAACCTACGAGCAGTACTTC. Protein sequence: CASRDRGKTYEQYF. V gene TRBV6-2 or TRBV6-3 combines with J gene TRBJ2-7; 9 nucleotides match TRBD1. The CDR3 is made up of 14 amino acids. J was trimmed by 2 bases and V by 6 bases; bases with no gene match: 5. Per the germline V gene, CDR1 is MNHEY and CDR2 is SVGEGT.

This clonotype was detected many times. The chain recombines TRBV20-1 with TRBJ2-5; 11 positions match TRBD1. The J call may be incorrect, as the DNA end agrees better with TRBJ2-7. CDR3 size: 14 residues. The germline V gene has CDR1 DFQATT and CDR2 SNEGSKA (reference sequence). The CDR3 region is CSAREDRGQSEQYF. The CDR3 nucleotides are TGCAGTGCCCGCGAGGACAGGGGGCAAAGCGAGCAGTACTTC.

The chain couples TRBV5-6 to TRBJ2-2, with a tentative D call TRBD2 (5 bases). Germline V gives CDR1 SGHDT, CDR2 YYEEEE. Trimming left V 1 base short and J 3 bases short, with 19 bases between. The CDR3 has 18 amino acids. CDR3 protein: CASSLRRSTGRDTGELFF. CDR3 nucleotides: TGTGCCAGCAGCTTGCGAAGATCTACGGGAAGGGACACCGGGGAGCTGTTTTTT.

This clonotype has only one observation. The rearrangement uses TRBV4-2 and TRBJ1-2; D is perhaps TRBD1 (5 bases). Germline assignment: CDR1 LGHNA and CDR2 YNFKEQ. V gave up 0 bases and J gave up 5 bases, with 16 bases separating them. The CDR3 spans 16 residues. DNA for the CDR3: TGTGCCAGCAGCCAAGATCTGTCAGGGATCAAGTATGGCTACACCTTC. As protein: CASSQDLSGIKYGYTF.

This clonotype was observed a handful of times. The chain uses TRBV20-1 and TRBJ2-3, with 8 bases identical to TRBD2. This CDR3 has 15 amino acids. CDR1 DFQATT and CDR2 SNEGSKA come from the germline V gene (reference sequence). The trim removed 0 bases at V and 7 bases at J, leaving 9 bases unmatched. The CDR3 spells CSARDGAGGLHTQYF. CDR3 bases: TGCAGTGCTAGAGATGGTGCGGGAGGACTCCATACGCAGTATTTT.

The chain employs TRBV7-3 and TRBJ2-6; possibly TRBD2 for D (6 bases). The V end was cut by 7 bases, the J end by 0 bases, with 13 bases between. The CDR3 extends over 16 amino acids. Germline V gene lookup returns CDR1 SGHTA and CDR2 FQGTGA. CDR3 protein: CASTGGGSSGANVLTF. The CDR3 DNA sequence: TGTGCCAGCACCGGAGGAGGGAGCTCTGGGGCCAACGTCCTGACTTTC.

This chain joins TRBV12-3 or TRBV12-4 and TRBJ2-1; D is possibly TRBD1 or TRBD2 (5 bases each). The CDR3 sequence is 12 residues long. The ends were cut back, 7 bases at V and 14 bases at J, with 18 bases in the middle. The CDR3 loop reads CASTPGTRSEFF. The CDR3 DNA is TGTGCCAGCACCCCTGGGACCCGATCTGAGTTCTTC.

A few counts support this clonotype. The gene calls are TRBV27 and TRBJ2-7, with D possibly TRBD2 on 6 matching bases. This CDR3 is 13 amino acids long. The V and J ends lost 3 bases and 5 bases respectively, with 11 bases between them. The germline CDR1 and CDR2 sequences are MNHEY and SMNVEV (reference sequence). CDR3 region: CASSFRERNEQYF. Here the CDR3 DNA reads TGTGCCAGCAGTTTTCGGGAGAGGAACGAGCAGTACTTC.

This chain uses TRBV6-1 with TRBJ1-5; D possibly corresponds to TRBD1 (5 bases). V was cut by 6 bases and J by 9 bases, with 21 bases left in between. Germline CDR1 reads MNHNS; CDR2 reads SASEGT. This CDR3 is 15 amino acids long. The CDR3 sequence: CASSPEGPRGWPQHF. For the CDR3, the DNA is TGTGCCAGCAGCCCAGAGGGGCCCCGCGGATGGCCCCAGCATTTT.

This chain connects TRBV12-3 or TRBV12-4 to TRBJ2-7, with D possibly matching TRBD2 (5 bases). With 3 bases removed from V and 7 bases from J, the gap between germline ends came to 13 bases. This CDR3 region has 13 residues. The chain's CDR3 is CASSFLSADEQYF. CDR3 nucleotides: TGTGCCAGCAGTTTCTTATCAGCGGATGAGCAGTACTTC.

This chain links TRBV28 with TRBJ2-7, with TRBD1 matching 7 bases. Germline assignment: CDR1 MDHEN and CDR2 SYDVKM. J gave up 0 bases and V 5 bases, and 7 bases lay outside the gene matches. The CDR3 runs 15 residues. The CDR3 DNA follows: TGTGCCAGCAGTCTACAGGGGAAGGTCTCCTACGAGCAGTACTTC. Translated, it gives CASSLQGKVSYEQYF.

V usage is TRBV7-9 and J usage is TRBJ2-2; 7 bases match TRBD1. Trimming took 2 bases from V and 5 from J; bases not matched to a gene: 8. CDR1 and CDR2 (germline): SEHNR, FQNEAQ (reference sequence). The CDR3 sequence is 16 residues long. CDR3 nucleotide sequence: TGTGCCAGCAGCTTATTTCCTGCAGGGGGAACCGGGGAGCTGTTTTTT. Its translation is CASSLFPAGGTGELFF. Full variable domain (remainder filled in from reference TRBV7-9 and TRBJ2-2): DTGVSQNPRHKITKRGQNVTFRCDPISEHNRLYWYRQTLGQGPEFLTYFQNEAQLEKSRLLSDRFSAERPKGSFSTLEIQRTEQGDSAMYLCASSLFPAGGTGELFFGEGSRLTVL.

This clonotype was seen a few times. The chain is built from TRBV25-1 and TRBJ2-5; D unresolved. Germline V gives CDR1 MGHDK, CDR2 SYGVNS. V lost 3 bases, J lost 5 bases, and 16 bases lay in between. The CDR3 extends over 15 amino acids. This CDR3 is CASSDLTSPGETQYF. CDR3 in DNA: TGTGCCAGCAGTGATCTCACCTCACCTGGGGAGACCCAGTACTTC.

V and J are TRBV7-6 and TRBJ2-5, with D possibly TRBD2 on 6 matching bases. The DNA end lines up better with TRBJ2-7; the J call may be wrong. Germline CDR1 reads SGHVS; CDR2 reads FNYEAQ. CDR3 length equals 14 residues. The CDR3 loop reads CASSPLGGEYEQYF. For the CDR3, the DNA is TGTGCCAGCAGCCCCCTCGGGGGAGAATACGAGCAGTACTTC.

The rearrangement links TRBV24-1 to TRBJ2-4; 8 bases are a match to TRBD1. The J call is doubtful: the DNA matches TRBJ2-5 better. This CDR3 region has 14 residues. Per germline, CDR1 KGHDR and CDR2 SFDVKD. The CDR3, as DNA: TGTGCCACCAGTGAACCAGGGGGCGCGCAGACCCAGTACTTC. Translating gives CATSEPGGAQTQYF.